This TCR beta chain was recorded in a study of T cell responses to AZD1222 COVID-19 vaccine. Remarks on this clone: The antigen is undetermined.

The method was immunoSEQ multiplex PCR; TCRdb's version includes in-frame clones alone and lacks a portion of them. Among approximately 150,000 clones listed, roughly 93% were seen once. Germline values: CDR1 SGHVS, CDR2 FQNEAQ. V shed 5 bases and J shed 4 bases, with 11 bases lying between them. This CDR3 has 14 amino acids. Study-wide results and caveats: Vaccine-associated CD4 TCRs spanned spike, dominant at 160-218 and 743-854. Within unmutated variant regions lay the reported targets of nearly half of spike-specific TCRs.

The TCR was taken from an adult in good health. The material sequenced was peripheral blood, taken on day 0 of AZD1222 vaccination. The V call is TRBV7-8, the J call TRBJ1-4, with D hard to call. For the CDR3, the DNA is TGTGCCAGCAGCCCTACAGAACTTAATGAAAAACTGTTTTTT. It codes for CASSPTELNEKLFF.